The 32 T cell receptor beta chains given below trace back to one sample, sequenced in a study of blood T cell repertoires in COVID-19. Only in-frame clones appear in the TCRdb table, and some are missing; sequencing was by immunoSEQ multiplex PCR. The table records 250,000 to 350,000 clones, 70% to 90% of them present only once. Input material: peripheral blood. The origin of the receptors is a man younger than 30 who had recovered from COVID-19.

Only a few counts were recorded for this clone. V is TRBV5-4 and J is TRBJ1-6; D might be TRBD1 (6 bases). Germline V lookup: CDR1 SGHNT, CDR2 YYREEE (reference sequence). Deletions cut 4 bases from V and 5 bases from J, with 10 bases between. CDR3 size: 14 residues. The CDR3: CASSRTVDNSPLHF. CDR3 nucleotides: TGTGCCAGCAGCAGGACAGTTGATAATTCACCCCTCCACTTT.

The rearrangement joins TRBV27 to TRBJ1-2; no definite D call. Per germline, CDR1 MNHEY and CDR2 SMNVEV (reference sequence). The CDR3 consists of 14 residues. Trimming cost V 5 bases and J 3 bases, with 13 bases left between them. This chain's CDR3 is CASSPKRTHYGYTF. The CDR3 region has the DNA TGTGCCAGCAGTCCCAAGCGGACGCACTATGGCTACACCTTC.

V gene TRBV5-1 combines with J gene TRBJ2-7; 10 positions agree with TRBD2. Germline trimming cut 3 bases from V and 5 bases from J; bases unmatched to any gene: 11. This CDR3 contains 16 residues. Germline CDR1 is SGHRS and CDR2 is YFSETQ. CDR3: CASSYQSGRGWDEQYF. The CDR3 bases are TGCGCCAGCAGCTATCAGAGCGGGAGGGGTTGGGACGAGCAGTACTTC. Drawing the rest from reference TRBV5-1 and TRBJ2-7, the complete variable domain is KAGVTQTPRYLIKTRGQQVTLSCSPISGHRSVSWYQQTPGQGLQFLFEYFSETQRNKGNFPGRFSGRQFSNSRSEMNVSTLELGDSALYLCASSYQSGRGWDEQYFGPGTRLTVT.

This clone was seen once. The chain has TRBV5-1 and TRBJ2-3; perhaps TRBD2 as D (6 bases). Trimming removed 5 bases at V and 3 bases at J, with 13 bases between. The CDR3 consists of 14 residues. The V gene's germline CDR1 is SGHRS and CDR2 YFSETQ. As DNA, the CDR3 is TGCGCCAGCAGTTCACAGGAGGGTACAGATACGCAGTATTTT. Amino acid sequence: CASSSQEGTDTQYF.

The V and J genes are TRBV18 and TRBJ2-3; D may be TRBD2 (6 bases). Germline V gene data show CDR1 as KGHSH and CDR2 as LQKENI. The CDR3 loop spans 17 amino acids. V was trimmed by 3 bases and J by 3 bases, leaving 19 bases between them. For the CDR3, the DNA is TGTGCCAGCTCACCCCGGTCTGGGCTGGGAGGAACAGATACGCAGTATTTT. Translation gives CASSPRSGLGGTDTQYF.

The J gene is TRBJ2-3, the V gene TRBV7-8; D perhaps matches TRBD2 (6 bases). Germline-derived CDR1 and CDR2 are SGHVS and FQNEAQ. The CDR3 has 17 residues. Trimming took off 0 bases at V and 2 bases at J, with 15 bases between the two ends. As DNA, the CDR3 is TGTGCCAGCAGCTTAGCGTTGGCGCGGGGAACCACAGATACGCAGTATTTT. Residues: CASSLALARGTTDTQYF.

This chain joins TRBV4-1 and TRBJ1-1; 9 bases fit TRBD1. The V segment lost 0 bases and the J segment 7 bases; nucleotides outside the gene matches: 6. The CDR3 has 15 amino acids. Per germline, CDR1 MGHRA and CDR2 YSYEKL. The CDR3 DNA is TGCGCCAGCAGCCAAGAGGGGGGACAGGGCTTTGAAGCTTTCTTT. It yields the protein CASSQEGGQGFEAFF.

CDR3 DNA sequence: TGTGCCAGCAGCTCGGGACAGGAGCCCTACGAGCAGTACTTC. Encoded protein: CASSSGQEPYEQYF. The chain joins TRBV11-2 to TRBJ2-7; 8 nucleotides align to TRBD1. J gave up 2 bases and V 4 bases, and 4 bases lay outside the gene matches. This CDR3 has 14 amino acids. CDR1 and CDR2 from the germline V gene are SGHAT and FQNNGV. The full variable domain, rest sourced from reference TRBV11-2 and TRBJ2-7, is EAGVAQSPRYKIIEKRQSVAFWCNPISGHATLYWYQQILGQGPKLLIQFQNNGVVDDSQLPKDRFSAERLKGVDSTLKIQPAKLEDSAVYLCASSSGQEPYEQYFGPGTRLTVT.

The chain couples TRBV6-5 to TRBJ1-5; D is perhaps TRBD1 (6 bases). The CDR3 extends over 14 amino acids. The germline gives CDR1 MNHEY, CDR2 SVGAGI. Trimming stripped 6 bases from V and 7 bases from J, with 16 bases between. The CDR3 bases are TGTGCCAGCAGCCCCGGCGGGGGGCGGCAGCCCCAGCATTTT. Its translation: CASSPGGGRQPQHF.

DNA of the CDR3: TGTGCCAGCAGTTACGATACAGGGATGAACACTGAAGCTTTCTTT. Encoded protein: CASSYDTGMNTEAFF. J is TRBJ1-1 and V is TRBV6-5, with D maybe TRBD1 (6 bases). Germline-derived CDR1 and CDR2 are MNHEY and SVGAGI. Deletions cut 2 bases from V and 0 bases from J, with 10 bases between. The CDR3 totals 15 residues.

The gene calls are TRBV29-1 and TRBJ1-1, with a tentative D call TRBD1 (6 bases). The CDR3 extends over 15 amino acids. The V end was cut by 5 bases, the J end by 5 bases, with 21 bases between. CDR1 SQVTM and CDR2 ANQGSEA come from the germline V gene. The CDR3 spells CSVSGGGQGRTEAFF. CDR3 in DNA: TGCAGCGTTAGCGGGGGGGGGCAGGGTCGAACTGAAGCTTTCTTT.

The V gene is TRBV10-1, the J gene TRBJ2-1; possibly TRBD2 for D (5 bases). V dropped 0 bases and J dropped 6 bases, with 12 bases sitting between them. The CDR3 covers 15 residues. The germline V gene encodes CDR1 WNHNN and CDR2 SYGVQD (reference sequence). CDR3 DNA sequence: TGCGCCAGCAGTGAGTCACTGGCGGGTGGCAATGAGCAGTTCTTC. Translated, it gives CASSESLAGGNEQFF.

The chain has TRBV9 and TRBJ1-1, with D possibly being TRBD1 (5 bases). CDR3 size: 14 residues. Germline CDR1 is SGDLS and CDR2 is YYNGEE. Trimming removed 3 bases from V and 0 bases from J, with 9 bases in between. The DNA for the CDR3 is TGTGCCAGCAGCGCGACAGATATGAACACTGAAGCTTTCTTT. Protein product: CASSATDMNTEAFF.

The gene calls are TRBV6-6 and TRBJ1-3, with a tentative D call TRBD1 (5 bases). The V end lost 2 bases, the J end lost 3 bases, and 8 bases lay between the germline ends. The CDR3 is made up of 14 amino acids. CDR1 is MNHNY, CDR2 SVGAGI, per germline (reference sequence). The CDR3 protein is CASSYRGGGNTIYF. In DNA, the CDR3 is TGTGCCAGCAGTTACCGGGGGGGTGGAAACACCATATATTTT.

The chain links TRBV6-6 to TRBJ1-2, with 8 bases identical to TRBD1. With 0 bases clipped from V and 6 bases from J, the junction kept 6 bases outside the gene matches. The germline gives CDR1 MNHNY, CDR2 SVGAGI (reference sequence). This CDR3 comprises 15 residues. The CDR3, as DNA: TGTGCCAGCAGTTACTCGACAGGGGATAAGGATGGCTACACCTTC. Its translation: CASSYSTGDKDGYTF.

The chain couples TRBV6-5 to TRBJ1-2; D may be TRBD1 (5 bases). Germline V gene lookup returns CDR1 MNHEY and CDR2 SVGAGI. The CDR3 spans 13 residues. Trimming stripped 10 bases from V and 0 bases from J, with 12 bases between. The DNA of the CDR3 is TGTGCCACCCGGGGGGGATCTAACTATGGCTACACCTTC. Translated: CATRGGSNYGYTF.

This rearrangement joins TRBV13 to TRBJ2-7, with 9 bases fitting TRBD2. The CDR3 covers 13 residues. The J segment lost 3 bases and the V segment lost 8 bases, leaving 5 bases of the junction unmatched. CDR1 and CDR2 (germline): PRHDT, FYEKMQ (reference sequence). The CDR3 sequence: CASALAGDYEQYF. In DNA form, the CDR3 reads TGTGCCAGCGCATTAGCGGGGGACTACGAGCAGTACTTC.

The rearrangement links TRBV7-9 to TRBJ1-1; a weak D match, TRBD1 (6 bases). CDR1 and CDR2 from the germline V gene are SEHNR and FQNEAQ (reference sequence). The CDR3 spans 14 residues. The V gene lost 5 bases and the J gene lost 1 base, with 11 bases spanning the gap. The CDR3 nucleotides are TGTGCCAGCAGCGTTGTACAGGGGAACACTGAAGCTTTCTTT. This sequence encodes CASSVVQGNTEAFF.

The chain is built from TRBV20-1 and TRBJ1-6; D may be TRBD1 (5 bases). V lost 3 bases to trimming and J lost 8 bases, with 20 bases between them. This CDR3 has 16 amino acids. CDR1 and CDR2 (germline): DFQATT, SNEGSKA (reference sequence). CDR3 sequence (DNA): TGCAGTGCTAGTGAACGCGGATACGACAGTTATTCACCCCTCCACTTT. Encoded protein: CSASERGYDSYSPLHF.

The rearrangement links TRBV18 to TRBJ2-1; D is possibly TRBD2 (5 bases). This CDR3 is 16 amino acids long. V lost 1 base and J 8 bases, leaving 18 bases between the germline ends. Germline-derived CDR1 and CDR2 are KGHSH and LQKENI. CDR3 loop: CASSPRGFLTSHEQFF. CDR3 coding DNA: TGTGCCAGCTCACCACGAGGGTTTCTCACTTCACATGAGCAGTTCTTC. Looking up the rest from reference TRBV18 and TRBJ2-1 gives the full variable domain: NAGVMQNPRHLVRRRGQEARLRCSPMKGHSHVYWYRQLPEEGLKFMVYLQKENIIDESGMPKERFSAEFPKEGPSILRIQQVVRGDSAAYFCASSPRGFLTSHEQFFGPGTRLTVL.

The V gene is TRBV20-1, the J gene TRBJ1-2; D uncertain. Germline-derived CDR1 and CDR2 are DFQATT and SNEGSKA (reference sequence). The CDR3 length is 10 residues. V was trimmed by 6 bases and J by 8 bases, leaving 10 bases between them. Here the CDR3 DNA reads TGCAGTGCCTCTGGAGGAGGCTACACCTTC. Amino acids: CSASGGGYTF.

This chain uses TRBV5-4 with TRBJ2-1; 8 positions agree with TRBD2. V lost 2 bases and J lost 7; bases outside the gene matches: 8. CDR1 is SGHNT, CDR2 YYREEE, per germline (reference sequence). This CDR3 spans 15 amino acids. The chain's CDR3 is CASSFGSGSGNEQFF. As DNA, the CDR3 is TGTGCCAGCAGCTTTGGAAGCGGGAGTGGGAATGAGCAGTTCTTC.

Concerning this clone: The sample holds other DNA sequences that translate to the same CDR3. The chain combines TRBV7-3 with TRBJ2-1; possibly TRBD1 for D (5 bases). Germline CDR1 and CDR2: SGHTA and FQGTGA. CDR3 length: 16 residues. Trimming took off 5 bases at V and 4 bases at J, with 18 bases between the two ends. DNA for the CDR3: TGTGCCAGCAGCCTCTCAGTCGGACAACCGTACAATGAGCAGTTCTTC. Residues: CASSLSVGQPYNEQFF.

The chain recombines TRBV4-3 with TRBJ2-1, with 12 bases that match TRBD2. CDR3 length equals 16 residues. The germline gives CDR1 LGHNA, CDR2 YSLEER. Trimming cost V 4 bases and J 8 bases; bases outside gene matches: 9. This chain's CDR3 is CASSRSPSGGAYEQFF. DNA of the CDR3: TGCGCCAGCAGCCGTTCCCCTAGCGGGGGGGCTTATGAGCAGTTCTTC.

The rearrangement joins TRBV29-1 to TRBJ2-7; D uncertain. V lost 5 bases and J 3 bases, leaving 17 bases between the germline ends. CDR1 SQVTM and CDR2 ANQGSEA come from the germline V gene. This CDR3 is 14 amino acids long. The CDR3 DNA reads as TGCAGCGTTACCCTGGGCAGTTCCAACTACGAGCAGTACTTC. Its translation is CSVTLGSSNYEQYF.

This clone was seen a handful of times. The CDR3 DNA sequence: TGTGCCAGCAGCCCGACATGGACAGAACCCTCCTACGAGCAGTACTTC. This encodes CASSPTWTEPSYEQYF. V gene TRBV4-2 combines with J gene TRBJ2-7; possibly TRBD1 for D (6 bases). Germline V lookup: CDR1 LGHNA, CDR2 YNFKEQ. V was shortened by 4 bases and J by 0 bases, with 16 bases between the two germline ends. The CDR3 has 16 residues.

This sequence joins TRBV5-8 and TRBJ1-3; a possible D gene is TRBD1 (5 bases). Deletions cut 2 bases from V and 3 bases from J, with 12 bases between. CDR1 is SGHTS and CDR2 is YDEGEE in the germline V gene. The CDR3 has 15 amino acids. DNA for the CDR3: TGTGCCAGCAGCTTTGGGGCAGGGAATGGAAACACCATATATTTT. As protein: CASSFGAGNGNTIYF. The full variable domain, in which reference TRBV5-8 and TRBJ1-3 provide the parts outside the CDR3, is EAGVTQSPTHLIKTRGQQATLRCSPISGHTSVYWYQQALGLGLQFLLWYDEGEERNRGNFPPRFSGRQFPNYSSELNVNALELEDSALYLCASSFGAGNGNTIYFGEGSWLTVV.

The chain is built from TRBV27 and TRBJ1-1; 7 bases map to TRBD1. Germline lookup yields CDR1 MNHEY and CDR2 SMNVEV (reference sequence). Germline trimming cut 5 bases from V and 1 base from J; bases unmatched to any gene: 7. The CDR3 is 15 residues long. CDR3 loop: CASSQSTGENTEAFF. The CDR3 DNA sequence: TGTGCCAGCAGTCAATCTACAGGGGAGAACACTGAAGCTTTCTTT.

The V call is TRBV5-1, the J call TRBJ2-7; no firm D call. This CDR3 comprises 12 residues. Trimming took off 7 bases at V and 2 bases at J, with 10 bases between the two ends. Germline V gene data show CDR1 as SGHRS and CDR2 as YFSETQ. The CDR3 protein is CASGPTAYEQYF. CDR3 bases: TGCGCCAGCGGCCCGACTGCCTACGAGCAGTACTTC. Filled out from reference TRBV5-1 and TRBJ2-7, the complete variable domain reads KAGVTQTPRYLIKTRGQQVTLSCSPISGHRSVSWYQQTPGQGLQFLFEYFSETQRNKGNFPGRFSGRQFSNSRSEMNVSTLELGDSALYLCASGPTAYEQYFGPGTRLTVT.

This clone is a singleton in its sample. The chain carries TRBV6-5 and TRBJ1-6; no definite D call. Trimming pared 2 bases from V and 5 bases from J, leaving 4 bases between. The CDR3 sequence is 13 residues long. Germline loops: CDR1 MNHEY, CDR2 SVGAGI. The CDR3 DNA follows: TGTGCCAGCAGTTACAAGCATAATTCACCCCTCCACTTT. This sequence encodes CASSYKHNSPLHF.

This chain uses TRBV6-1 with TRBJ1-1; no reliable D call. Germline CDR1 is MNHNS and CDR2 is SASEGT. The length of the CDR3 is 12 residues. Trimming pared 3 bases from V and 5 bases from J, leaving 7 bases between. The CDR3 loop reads CASSDEYTEAFF. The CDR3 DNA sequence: TGTGCCAGCAGTGATGAGTATACTGAAGCTTTCTTT.

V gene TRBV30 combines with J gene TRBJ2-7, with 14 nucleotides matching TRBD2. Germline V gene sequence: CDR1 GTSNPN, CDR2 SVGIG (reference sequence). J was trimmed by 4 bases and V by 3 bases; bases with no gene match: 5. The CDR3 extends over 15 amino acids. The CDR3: CAWRGLAGAVYEQYF. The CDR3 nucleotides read TGTGCCTGGAGGGGACTAGCGGGAGCGGTATACGAGCAGTACTTC.